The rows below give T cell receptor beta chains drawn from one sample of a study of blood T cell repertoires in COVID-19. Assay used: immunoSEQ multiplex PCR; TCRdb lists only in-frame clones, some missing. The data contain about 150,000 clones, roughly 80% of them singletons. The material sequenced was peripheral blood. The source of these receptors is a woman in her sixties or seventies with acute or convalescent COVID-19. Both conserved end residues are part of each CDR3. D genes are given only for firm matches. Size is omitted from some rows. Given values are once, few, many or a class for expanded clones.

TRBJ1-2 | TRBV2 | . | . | TGTGCCAGCAGTGAATTGTCGCGGAGCTCCTATGGCTACACCTTC | CASSELSRSSYGYTF
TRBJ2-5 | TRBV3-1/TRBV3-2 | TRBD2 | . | TGTGCCAGCAGCCGACAGCTAGCGGGGGTTGAGACCCAGTACTTC | CASSRQLAGVETQYF
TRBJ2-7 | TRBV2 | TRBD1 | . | TGTGCCAGCAGTGACTTAGAGGCAGGGGGCGTGCAGTACTTC | CASSDLEAGGVQYF
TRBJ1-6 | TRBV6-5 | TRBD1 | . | TGTGCCAGCAGTTACAGGGACAGGCCCTATTCACCCCTCCACTTT | CASSYRDRPYSPLHF
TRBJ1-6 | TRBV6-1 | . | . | TGTGCCAGCAGTGACGGGGGGGATAATTCACCCCTCCACTTT | CASSDGGDNSPLHF
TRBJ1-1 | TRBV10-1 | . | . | TGCGCCAGCAGTGAACTACTGAACACTGAAGCTTTCTTT | CASSELLNTEAFF
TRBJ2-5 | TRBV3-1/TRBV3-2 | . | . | TGTGCCAGCAGCAGAGGACAGATCCAAGAGACCCAGTACTTC | CASSRGQIQETQYF
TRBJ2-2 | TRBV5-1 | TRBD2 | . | TGCGCCAGCAGCCCCTCCTGGGGGGGAAACACCGGGGAGCTGTTTTTT | CASSPSWGGNTGELFF
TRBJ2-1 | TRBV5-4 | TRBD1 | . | TGTGCCAGCAGATCCGGGACAGGGAGATACAATGAGCAGTTCTTC | CASRSGTGRYNEQFF
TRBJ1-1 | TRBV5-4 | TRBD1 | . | TGTGCCAGCAGCCTCAGGGGGTTAATCACTGAAGCTTTCTTT | CASSLRGLITEAFF
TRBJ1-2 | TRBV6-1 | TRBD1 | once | TGTGCCAGCAGTGAAGTGGGGACAGGGGGCCGCTATGGCTACACCTTC | CASSEVGTGGRYGYTF
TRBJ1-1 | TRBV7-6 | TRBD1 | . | TGTGCCAGCAGCTTAGGGGCACAGGGGACCTACACTGAAGCTTTCTTT | CASSLGAQGTYTEAFF
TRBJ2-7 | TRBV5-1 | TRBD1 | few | TGCGCCAGCACCATGACAGGGAGCCCCTTGGACGAGCAGTACTTC | CASTMTGSPLDEQYF
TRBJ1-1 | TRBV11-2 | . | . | TGTGCCAGCACCTCGATCGGGACAATCGAAGCTTTCTTT | CASTSIGTIEAFF
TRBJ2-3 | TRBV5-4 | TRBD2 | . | TGTGCCAGCAGCTTAAGACTAGCGGCAAGCACAGATACGCAGTATTTT | CASSLRLAASTDTQYF
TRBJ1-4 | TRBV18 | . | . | TGTGCCAGCTCACCATCAGCAACTAATGAAAAACTGTTTTTT | CASSPSATNEKLFF
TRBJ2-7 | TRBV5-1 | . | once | TGCGCCAGCAGCACGGACATAACTAACTACGAGCAGTACTTC | CASSTDITNYEQYF
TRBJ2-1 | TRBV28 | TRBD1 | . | TGTGCCAGCGGACGAGGACAGGTCCATGGTGAGCAGTTCTTC | CASGRGQVHGEQFF
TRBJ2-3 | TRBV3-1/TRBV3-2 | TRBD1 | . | TGTGCCAGCAGCCAACCGGGACAGAGCACAGATACGCAGTATTTT | CASSQPGQSTDTQYF
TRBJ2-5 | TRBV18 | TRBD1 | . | TGTGCCAGCCTCACCGGGACAGGGCCTGTGGGGACCCAGTACTTC | CASLTGTGPVGTQYF
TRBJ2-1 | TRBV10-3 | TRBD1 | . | TGTGCCATCAGTGACCAGGGGGCGCGCAATGAGCAGTTCTTC | CAISDQGARNEQFF
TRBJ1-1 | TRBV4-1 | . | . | TGCGCCAGCAGCCAAGATTTTTTTCAGGGGCTGAACACTGAAGCTTTCTTT | CASSQDFFQGLNTEAFF
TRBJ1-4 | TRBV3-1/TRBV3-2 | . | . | TGTGCCAGCAGCCAAGATTGGGGAGCAGTAACCGAAAAACTGTTTTTT | CASSQDWGAVTEKLFF
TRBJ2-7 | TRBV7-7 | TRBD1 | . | TGTGCTAGCAGCTCCGGGACAGGGACCTACGAGCAGTACTTC | CASSSGTGTYEQYF
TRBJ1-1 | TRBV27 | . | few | TGTGCCAGCAGTTTTTTCAACAGTATGAACACTGAAGCTTTCTTT | CASSFFNSMNTEAFF
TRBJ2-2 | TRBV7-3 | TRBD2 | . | TGTGCCAGCAGCTCCTCGGGACTAGCCAATGAGGAGCTGTTTTTT | CASSSSGLANEELFF
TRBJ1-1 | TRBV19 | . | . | TGTGCCAGTAGTACCCTAGATTCGGGGGGCACTGAAGCTTTCTTT | CASSTLDSGGTEAFF
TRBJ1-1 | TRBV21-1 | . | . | TGTGCCATCGGGGGACAGGCGAACACTGAAGCTTTCTTT | CAIGGQANTEAFF
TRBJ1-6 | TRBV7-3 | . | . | TGTGCCAGCAGCCTTTCATTCGGGACACCCCTCCACTTT | CASSLSFGTPLHF
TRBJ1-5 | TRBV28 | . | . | TGTGCCAGTGGGGGAGGGGTCCAGGTCGGTGGCCAGCCCCAGCATTTT | CASGGGVQVGGQPQHF
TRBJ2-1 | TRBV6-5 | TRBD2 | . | TGTGCCAGCAAACTAGCGGGGGGGCCGCATGAGCAGTTCTTC | CASKLAGGPHEQFF
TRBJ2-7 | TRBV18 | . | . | TGTGCCAGCTCACGGATGGCTAGGTACGAGCAGTACTTC | CASSRMARYEQYF
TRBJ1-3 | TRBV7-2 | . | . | TGTGCCAGCAGCTTAGGTTCACTCCTCTCTGGAAACACCATATATTTT | CASSLGSLLSGNTIYF
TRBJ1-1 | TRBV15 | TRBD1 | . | TGTGCCACCAGCAGGTCCCGACAGGGGGCAGAAACTGAAGCTTTCTTT | CATSRSRQGAETEAFF
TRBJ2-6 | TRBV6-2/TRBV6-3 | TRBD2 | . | TGTGCCAGCAGTTACTCCAAGCGGGGGGGCCTCTCTGGGGCCAACGTCCTGACTTTC | CASSYSKRGGLSGANVLTF
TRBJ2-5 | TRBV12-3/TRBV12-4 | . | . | TGTGCCAGCAGTTCCAGTCAACAAGAGACCCAGTACTTC | CASSSSQQETQYF
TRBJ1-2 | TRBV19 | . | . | TGTGCCAGTAGTGCAATTCAGGGTGACTATGGCTACACCTTC | CASSAIQGDYGYTF
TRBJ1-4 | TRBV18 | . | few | TGTGCCAGCTCACCACAGGGCAACCGGGGTGAAAAACTGTTTTTT | CASSPQGNRGEKLFF
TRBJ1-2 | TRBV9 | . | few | TGTGCCAGCAGCTCCCTGGGGGGAGCCTATGGCTACACCTTC | CASSSLGGAYGYTF
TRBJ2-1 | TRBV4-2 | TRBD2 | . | TGTGCCAGCAGCCAGGGTCCTACTAGCGGGGGGTACAATGAGCAGTTCTTC | CASSQGPTSGGYNEQFF
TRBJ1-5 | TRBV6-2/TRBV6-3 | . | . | TGTGCCAGCAGTAGCAACCGGGGGGCTTATAGCAATCAGCCCCAGCATTTT | CASSSNRGAYSNQPQHF
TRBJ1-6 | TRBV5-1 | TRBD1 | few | TGCGCCAGCAGCAGGACAGGGGAACCCCTAGCTTCACCCCTCCACTTT | CASSRTGEPLASPLHF
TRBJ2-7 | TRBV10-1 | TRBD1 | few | TGCGCCAGCAGCCCGACGGGGGACAGGGGCCTCAATCCGTACTTC | CASSPTGDRGLNPYF
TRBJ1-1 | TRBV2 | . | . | TGTGCCAGCAGGCGATTATCCGGGACACAGAACACTGAAGCTTTCTTT | CASRRLSGTQNTEAFF